Listed here are 7 T cell receptor beta chains from one sample, sequenced in a study of PD-L1 blockade in urothelial cancer. Profiled with immunoSEQ multiplex PCR; TCRdb holds only in-frame clones, not every one. This sample has just over 40,000 clones; around 83% occur once, and the top ten carry 2.5% to 3%. The sample's time point: peripheral blood 6 weeks after treatment start. The sequencing here drew on PBMCs, taken around atezolizumab (anti-PD-L1) treatment. Receptor source: a man aged 70-80 years with urothelial cancer.

The V gene is TRBV7-6, the J gene TRBJ2-7, with 7 bases that match TRBD2. Germline CDR1 reads SGHVS; CDR2 reads FNYEAQ. The CDR3 runs to 14 residues. V was pared by 5 bases and J by 2 bases, with 6 bases of the junction left unmatched. The CDR3 region is CASSPRGSTYEQYF. The CDR3 coding sequence is TGTGCCAGCAGCCCCCGCGGGAGTACCTACGAGCAGTACTTC.

V usage is TRBV10-3 and J usage is TRBJ1-2; tentative D call: TRBD1 (5 bases). V lost 0 bases to trimming and J lost 3 bases, with 8 bases between them. Looked up from germline, CDR1 is ENHRY and CDR2 is SYGVKD. The CDR3 loop spans 14 amino acids. This CDR3 reads CAISESGGDYGYTF. Written as DNA, the CDR3 is TGTGCCATCAGTGAGTCGGGAGGGGACTATGGCTACACCTTC.

This chain links TRBV6-1 with TRBJ1-3; TRBD1 might be the D (5 bases). This CDR3 contains 15 residues. Trimming cost V 7 bases and J 1 base, with 14 bases left between them. CDR1 and CDR2 from the germline V gene are MNHNS and SASEGT. The CDR3 loop reads CASNILTASGNTIYF. Written as DNA, the CDR3 is TGTGCCAGCAATATACTGACAGCATCTGGAAACACCATATATTTT.

The CDR3, as DNA: TGTGCCAGCAGCTTAGGTCCAGGGTCCGGGGAGCTGTTTTTT. Amino acids: CASSLGPGSGELFF. The J gene is TRBJ2-2, the V gene TRBV7-2; perhaps TRBD1 as D (5 bases). The CDR3 is made up of 14 amino acids. Deletions cut 1 base from V and 6 bases from J, with 9 bases between. CDR1 and CDR2 from the germline V gene are SGHTA and FQGNSA.

J is TRBJ2-6 and V is TRBV5-1; D is possibly TRBD2 (5 bases). CDR1 SGHRS and CDR2 YFSETQ come from the germline V gene. This CDR3 has 16 residues. Trimming left V 4 bases short and J 0 bases short, with 11 bases between. The CDR3 DNA reads as TGCGCCAGCAGCCCCGGACTGAGCTCTGGGGCCAACGTCCTGACTTTC. Its protein is CASSPGLSSGANVLTF.

V usage is TRBV28 and J usage is TRBJ1-4; possibly TRBD1 for D (5 bases). V was clipped by 3 bases and J by 3 bases, with 8 bases between them. Germline CDR1 reads MDHEN; CDR2 reads SYDVKM. The CDR3 contains 14 residues. This CDR3 is CASSLEGANEKLFF. In nucleotides, the CDR3 is TGTGCCAGCAGTTTGGAAGGGGCTAATGAAAAACTGTTTTTT.

The CDR3 DNA follows: TGTGCCAGCAGCGTCGACAGGTTGAACACTGAAGCTTTCTTT. Translated, it gives CASSVDRLNTEAFF. The rearrangement links TRBV9 to TRBJ1-1; D perhaps matches TRBD1 (6 bases). V gave up 2 bases and J gave up 0 bases, with 8 bases separating them. CDR1 is SGDLS, CDR2 YYNGEE, per germline. The length of the CDR3 is 14 residues.